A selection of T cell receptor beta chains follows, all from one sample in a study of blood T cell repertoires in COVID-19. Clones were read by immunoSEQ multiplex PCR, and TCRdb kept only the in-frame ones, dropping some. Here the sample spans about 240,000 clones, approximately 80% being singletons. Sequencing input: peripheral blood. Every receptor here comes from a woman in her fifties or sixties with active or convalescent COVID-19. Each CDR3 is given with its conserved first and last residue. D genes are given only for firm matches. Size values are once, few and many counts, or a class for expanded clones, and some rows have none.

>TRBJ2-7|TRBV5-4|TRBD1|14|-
TGTGCCAGCAGCTTGGGAGGGGGCGGTTACGAGCAGTACTTC
CASSLGGGGYEQYF
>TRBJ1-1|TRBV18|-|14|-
TGTGCCACCTCCTCGGGTCCCGCGGGCACTGAAGCTTTCTTT
CATSSGPAGTEAFF
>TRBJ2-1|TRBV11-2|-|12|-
TGTGCCAGCAGCTTAGACCGACAAGGGCAGTTCTTC
CASSLDRQGQFF
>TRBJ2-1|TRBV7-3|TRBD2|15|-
TGTGCCAGCAGCTTAGGACTAGCGGGAGTCAATGAGCAGTTCTTC
CASSLGLAGVNEQFF
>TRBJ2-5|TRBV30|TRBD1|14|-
TGTGCCTGGGCTGACAGGGGAGGTTGGGAGACCCAGTACTTC
CAWADRGGWETQYF
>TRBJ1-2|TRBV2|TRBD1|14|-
TGTGCCAGCAGGGGACAGGGGAGTTCCTATGGCTACACCTTC
CASRGQGSSYGYTF
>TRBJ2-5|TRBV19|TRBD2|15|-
TGTGCCAGTAGGGGACTAGCGGGGAGGGAAGAGACCCAGTACTTC
CASRGLAGREETQYF
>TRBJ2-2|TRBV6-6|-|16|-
TGTGCCAGCAGTTACCGGGGGACAGCGAACACCGGGGAGCTGTTTTTT
CASSYRGTANTGELFF
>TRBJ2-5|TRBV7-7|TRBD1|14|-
TGTGCTAGCAGCCTCGGGACAGGGCGAGAGACCCAGTACTTC
CASSLGTGRETQYF
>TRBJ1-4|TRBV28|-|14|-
TGTGCCAGCAGGACAGGTGCAACTAATGAAAAACTGTTTTTT
CASRTGATNEKLFF
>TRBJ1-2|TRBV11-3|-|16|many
TGTGCCAGCAGCCCAGAGGGAGGCCAAGCTAACTATGGCTACACCTTC
CASSPEGGQANYGYTF
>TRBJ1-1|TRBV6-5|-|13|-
TGTGCCAGCACGCTGGGAGAGGACACTGAAGCTTTCTTT
CASTLGEDTEAFF
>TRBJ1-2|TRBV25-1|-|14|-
TGTGCCAGCAGTGAACCGGGACTGCCTTATGGCTACACCTTC
CASSEPGLPYGYTF
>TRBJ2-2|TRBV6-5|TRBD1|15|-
TGTGCCAGCAGTTCGCTCAGGGGGCTCACCGGGGAGCTGTTTTTT
CASSSLRGLTGELFF
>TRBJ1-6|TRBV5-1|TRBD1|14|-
TGCGCCAGCAGTTGGACAGGGGGAAATTCACCCCTCCACTTT
CASSWTGGNSPLHF
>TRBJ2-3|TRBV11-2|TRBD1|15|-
TGTGCCAGCAGCTTACAGGGGGCCCGCACAGATACGCAGTATTTT
CASSLQGARTDTQYF
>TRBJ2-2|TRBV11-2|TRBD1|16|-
TGTGCCAGCTGTCCCCGAGGGGGCCGTAACACCGGGGAGCTGTTTTTT
CASCPRGGRNTGELFF
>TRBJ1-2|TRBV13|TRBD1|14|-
TGTGCCAGCAGCTTGGACAGGGGGAAATATGGCTACACCTTC
CASSLDRGKYGYTF